The 32 T cell receptor beta chains reported below all come from one sample, sequenced in a study of cytomegalovirus exposure and HLA in healthy donors. A multiplex PCR was run with 60 Vbeta primers and 13 Jbeta primers. The method was immunoSEQ multiplex PCR; TCRdb's version includes in-frame clones alone and lacks a portion of them. In the table there are some 120,000 clones, about three quarters of which are singletons. The sequencing sample was made of PBMCs. The receptor set was obtained from a man aged 25 to 45 in good health and CMV-seronegative.

The chain combines TRBV18 with TRBJ2-1; TRBD1 agrees at 9 bases. This CDR3 region has 16 residues. From germline, CDR1 is KGHSH and CDR2 LQKENI. The trim removed 3 bases at V and 3 bases at J, leaving 6 bases unmatched. CDR3 residues: CASSPPGQGDYNEQFF. CDR3 DNA: TGTGCCAGCTCACCTCCGGGACAGGGCGACTACAATGAGCAGTTCTTC.

This chain uses TRBV5-1 with TRBJ2-1; 10 nucleotides align to TRBD1. Germline-derived CDR1 and CDR2 are SGHRS and YFSETQ. V trimming: 0 bases; J trimming: 6 bases; junction bases outside the gene matches: 21. The CDR3 loop spans 21 amino acids. CDR3 DNA sequence: TGCGCCAGCAGCTTGGGAGCGGGGACAGGGGTATCCTTCTCATCCGTCAATGAGCAGTTCTTC. Translating gives CASSLGAGTGVSFSSVNEQFF. Variable domain in full (rest from reference TRBV5-1 and TRBJ2-1): KAGVTQTPRYLIKTRGQQVTLSCSPISGHRSVSWYQQTPGQGLQFLFEYFSETQRNKGNFPGRFSGRQFSNSRSEMNVSTLELGDSALYLCASSLGAGTGVSFSSVNEQFFGPGTRLTVL.

The genes are TRBV7-9 and TRBJ1-1; D ambiguous. V lost 3 bases to trimming and J lost 0 bases, with 14 bases between them. This CDR3 has 16 residues. In germline, CDR1 is SEHNR, CDR2 FQNEAQ (reference sequence). Written as DNA, the CDR3 is TGTGCCAGCAGCTTTAACGGCTGGGAGATGAACACTGAAGCTTTCTTT. It specifies CASSFNGWEMNTEAFF.

The chain links TRBV5-4 to TRBJ2-7; 10 nucleotides agree with TRBD1. The CDR3 totals 15 residues. Germline V gives CDR1 SGHNT, CDR2 YYREEE (reference sequence). The V and J ends lost 3 bases and 7 bases, in that order; junction bases with no gene match: 10. The CDR3 bases are TGTGCCAGCAGCTCCCGACAGGGGGCGACAGGAGAGCAGTACTTC. Its protein product is CASSSRQGATGEQYF.

This clone was seen a few times. This chain uses TRBV18 with TRBJ2-7; D not certain. The germline V gene has CDR1 KGHSH and CDR2 LQKENI. V gave up 2 bases and J gave up 1 base, with 3 bases separating them. The CDR3 is 12 residues long. In DNA, the CDR3 is TGTGCCAGCTCACCAGAGTCCTACGAGCAGTACTTC. Protein: CASSPESYEQYF.

Here the CDR3 reads CATSRASGQGYTF. For the CDR3, the DNA is TGTGCCACCAGCAGAGCCTCTGGTCAGGGCTACACCTTC. The rearrangement uses TRBV15 and TRBJ1-2; no clear D gene. The V gene lost 1 base and the J gene lost 8 bases, with 11 bases spanning the gap. This CDR3 region has 13 residues. Germline CDR1 reads LNHNV; CDR2 reads YYDKDF (reference sequence).

This chain uses TRBV28 with TRBJ1-2, with D maybe TRBD1 (5 bases). The V gene lost 4 bases and the J gene lost 8 bases, with 17 bases spanning the gap. CDR1 and CDR2 from the germline V gene are MDHEN and SYDVKM. This CDR3 has 14 amino acids. The CDR3 here is CASSSGGVGGGYTF. CDR3 bases: TGTGCCAGCAGTTCTGGAGGGGTAGGAGGAGGCTACACCTTC.

The chain is built from TRBV10-3 and TRBJ1-5; tentative D call: TRBD1 (6 bases). Between the trimmed V and J ends, which lost 6 bases and 3 bases, there was a span of 12 bases. Germline V gene sequence: CDR1 ENHRY, CDR2 SYGVKD. CDR3 length: 14 amino acids. The chain's CDR3 is CAIRATGTNQPQHF. CDR3 sequence (DNA): TGTGCCATCAGAGCTACAGGGACCAATCAGCCCCAGCATTTT.

J is TRBJ2-4 and V is TRBV2; D call uncertain. CDR3 length equals 13 residues. The germline gives CDR1 SNHLY, CDR2 FYNNEI. Trimming stripped 4 bases from V and 3 bases from J, with 7 bases between. CDR3 bases: TGTGCCAGCAGTGCCCCAGGCAAAAACATTCAGTACTTC. Its translation: CASSAPGKNIQYF.

CDR3 sequence: CASSLSPIRTGVEAFF. CDR3 DNA: TGTGCCAGCAGTTTGAGCCCGATTAGGACAGGGGTTGAAGCTTTCTTT. The chain combines TRBV28 with TRBJ1-1; 9 nucleotides agree with TRBD1. After removal of 3 bases from V and 7 bases from J, the junction contained 12 bases not matched to a gene. The CDR3 loop spans 16 amino acids. Germline lookup yields CDR1 MDHEN and CDR2 SYDVKM.

The chain employs TRBV9 and TRBJ2-7; 7 bases line up with TRBD1. Germline trimming cut 6 bases from V and 2 bases from J; bases unmatched to any gene: 8. Germline V gives CDR1 SGDLS, CDR2 YYNGEE. The CDR3 spans 14 residues. CDR3 loop: CASTPTGSAYEQYF. In DNA, the CDR3 is TGTGCCAGCACCCCGACAGGGTCAGCCTACGAGCAGTACTTC.

This chain uses TRBV7-2 with TRBJ1-1; D not resolved. Trimming took off 2 bases at V and 4 bases at J, with 5 bases between the two ends. The CDR3 runs 12 residues. Germline V gene lookup returns CDR1 SGHTA and CDR2 FQGNSA. Here the CDR3 reads CASSLWATEAFF. The CDR3 nucleotides read TGTGCCAGCAGCTTATGGGCCACTGAAGCTTTCTTT.

This clone was recorded a few times. The chain uses TRBV6-6 and TRBJ1-1, with 8 nucleotides matching TRBD1. J was trimmed by 4 bases and V by 5 bases; bases with no gene match: 3. There are 13 residues in the CDR3. Germline CDR1 is MNHNY and CDR2 is SVGAGI (reference sequence). The CDR3 protein is CASSTTGGTEAFF. Here the CDR3 DNA reads TGTGCCAGCAGTACCACAGGGGGCACTGAAGCTTTCTTT.

The chain employs TRBV15 and TRBJ2-3; D is perhaps TRBD1 (6 bases). This CDR3 has 17 residues. The germline gives CDR1 LNHNV, CDR2 YYDKDF (reference sequence). V lost 3 bases, J lost 2 bases, and 18 bases lay in between. CDR3 DNA: TGTGCCACCAGCAGCAAAAGGTGGGGGCGAAACACAGATACGCAGTATTTT. Translation: CATSSKRWGRNTDTQYF. The full variable domain, with the rest looked up from reference TRBV15 and TRBJ2-3, is DAMVIQNPRYQVTQFGKPVTLSCSQTLNHNVMYWYQQKSSQAPKLLFHYYDKDFNNEADTPDNFQSRRPNTSFCFLDIRSPGLGDTAMYLCATSSKRWGRNTDTQYFGPGTRLTVL.

The CDR3 spells CASSLGPGLRNTEAFF. CDR3 in DNA: TGTGCCAGCAGTTTGGGGCCAGGCCTGAGGAACACTGAAGCTTTCTTT. The chain recombines TRBV28 with TRBJ1-1; perhaps TRBD1 as D (5 bases). CDR3 length equals 16 residues. V dropped 3 bases and J dropped 1 base, with 15 bases sitting between them. From germline, CDR1 is MDHEN and CDR2 SYDVKM.

In its sample, this clone was seen a few times. The chain has TRBV4-2 and TRBJ2-1, with 9 bases identical to TRBD2. The CDR3 extends over 13 amino acids. The germline gives CDR1 LGHNA, CDR2 YNFKEQ. Trimming took 10 bases from V and 7 from J; bases not matched to a gene: 8. The DNA for the CDR3 is TGTGCCACCCGTAGCGGGAGTTTGAATGAGCAGTTCTTC. It specifies CATRSGSLNEQFF.

The chain joins TRBV6-4 to TRBJ2-1; TRBD2 matches 14 bases. V was pared by 4 bases and J by 4 bases, with 0 bases of the junction left unmatched. Per germline, CDR1 MRHNA and CDR2 SNTAGT. The CDR3 length is 15 residues. As DNA, the CDR3 is TGTGCCAGCAGTGGGACTAGCGGGGGGTACAATGAGCAGTTCTTC. This sequence encodes CASSGTSGGYNEQFF.

The chain has TRBV28 and TRBJ2-7, with D maybe TRBD1 (5 bases). Germline-derived CDR1 and CDR2 are MDHEN and SYDVKM. With 5 bases removed from V and 1 base from J, the gap between germline ends came to 6 bases. The CDR3 runs to 12 residues. The CDR3 region has the DNA TGTGCCAGCAGTAAGGGGTCCTACGAGCAGTACTTC. Translation: CASSKGSYEQYF.

The rearrangement uses TRBV5-1 and TRBJ1-6; no firm D call. The CDR3 has 16 residues. Germline V gene sequence: CDR1 SGHRS, CDR2 YFSETQ. Trimming stripped 0 bases from V and 4 bases from J, with 11 bases between. As DNA, the CDR3 is TGCGCCAGCAGCTTGGTCCTGAGTCGATATAATTCACCCCTCCACTTT. Translating gives CASSLVLSRYNSPLHF.

The V gene is TRBV29-1, the J gene TRBJ2-7; tentative D call: TRBD2 (5 bases). CDR1 and CDR2 from the germline V gene are SQVTM and ANQGSEA. V was shortened by 0 bases and J by 7 bases, with 13 bases between the two germline ends. CDR3 size: 13 residues. CDR3 nucleotides: TGCAGCGTTGAAGATCCGAAGACGGGGGAGCAGTACTTC. Translating gives CSVEDPKTGEQYF.

The chain has TRBV6-5 and TRBJ1-6; 7 positions match TRBD1. The length of the CDR3 is 15 residues. From germline, CDR1 is MNHEY and CDR2 SVGAGI. V was pared by 0 bases and J by 9 bases, with 5 bases of the junction left unmatched. The CDR3 DNA follows: TGTGCCAGCAGTTACTCCAGACAGGGAGGTTCACCCCTCCACTTT. Translated: CASSYSRQGGSPLHF.

The chain carries TRBV2 and TRBJ1-2; 7 bases are a match to TRBD1. The CDR3 length is 13 residues. V trimming: 5 bases; J trimming: 4 bases; junction bases outside the gene matches: 4. Germline lookup yields CDR1 SNHLY and CDR2 FYNNEI. DNA of the CDR3: TGTGCCAGCAGTCGGGACAGTCTCTATGGCTACACCTTC. This sequence encodes CASSRDSLYGYTF. Combining the CDR3 with reference TRBV2 and TRBJ1-2 gives the whole variable domain EPEVTQTPSHQVTQMGQEVILRCVPISNHLYFYWYRQILGQKVEFLVSFYNNEISEKSEIFDDQFSVERPDGSNFTLKIRSTKLEDSAMYFCASSRDSLYGYTFGSGTRLTVV.

The rearrangement uses TRBV14 and TRBJ2-7; possibly TRBD2 for D (5 bases). In germline, CDR1 is SGHDN, CDR2 FVKESK. The CDR3 length is 14 residues. Trimming left V 1 base short and J 6 bases short, with 13 bases between. The CDR3 loop reads CASSQVLGVPEQYF. The CDR3 coding sequence is TGTGCCAGCAGCCAAGTACTGGGAGTACCCGAGCAGTACTTC.

The chain carries TRBV19 and TRBJ1-2; D not certain. CDR3 length: 12 residues. V was trimmed by 4 bases and J by 4 bases, leaving 7 bases between them. Germline CDR1 reads LNHDA; CDR2 reads SQIVND (reference sequence). CDR3 sequence reads: CASSNRAYGYTF. The CDR3 bases are TGTGCCAGTAGTAATCGAGCCTATGGCTACACCTTC.

The DNA of the CDR3 is TGTGCCGGACAGGGATCGAACACCGGGGAGCTGTTTTTT. This sequence encodes CAGQGSNTGELFF. The V gene is TRBV21-1, the J gene TRBJ2-2; the D call of TRBD1 is as the table states it, not checked on the DNA. TRBV21-1 is recorded as a pseudogene. The CDR3 runs 13 residues.

The chain couples TRBV4-1 to TRBJ2-1, with TRBD2 as a possible D gene (6 bases). The CDR3 loop spans 16 amino acids. V was pared by 0 bases and J by 6 bases, with 15 bases between. Germline-derived CDR1 and CDR2 are MGHRA and YSYEKL. The CDR3 protein is CASSQEEGRVSNEQFF. DNA of the CDR3: TGCGCCAGCAGCCAAGAGGAGGGAAGGGTGAGCAATGAGCAGTTCTTC.

The CDR3 DNA is TGTGCCAGCAGTGTGAGGGCCACCGGGGAGCTGTTTTTT. Its translation is CASSVRATGELFF. V is TRBV2 and J is TRBJ2-2; D possibly corresponds to TRBD2 (5 bases). Germline loops: CDR1 SNHLY, CDR2 FYNNEI. The CDR3 consists of 13 residues. Trimming removed 4 bases from V and 4 bases from J, with 7 bases in between.

The rearrangement links TRBV18 to TRBJ2-7; TRBD2 agrees at 11 bases. CDR1 and CDR2 (germline): KGHSH, LQKENI. CDR3 length equals 16 residues. Trimming at V came to 5 bases and at J to 4 bases, leaving 10 bases not matched to a gene. CDR3 protein: CASSSLGLAAQYEQYF. As DNA, the CDR3 is TGTGCCAGCTCATCTCTGGGACTAGCGGCACAATACGAGCAGTACTTC.

The chain uses TRBV9 and TRBJ1-5; 8 bases line up with TRBD1. V shed 4 bases, J shed 0 bases, and the junction held 3 bases outside the gene matches. The CDR3 has 15 amino acids. The germline gives CDR1 SGDLS, CDR2 YYNGEE. CDR3 protein: CASSRTGNSNQPQHF. CDR3 DNA: TGTGCCAGCAGCCGGACAGGGAATAGCAATCAGCCCCAGCATTTT.

The V call is TRBV7-9, the J call TRBJ1-4; the D is unclear. CDR3 length equals 12 residues. Deletions cut 4 bases from V and 7 bases from J, with 7 bases between. From germline, CDR1 is SEHNR and CDR2 FQNEAQ (reference sequence). As DNA, the CDR3 is TGTGCCAGCAGCTCGGGGAGTGAAAAACTGTTTTTT. Translation: CASSSGSEKLFF.

The chain combines TRBV7-2 with TRBJ2-2; 8 nucleotides line up with TRBD1. CDR1 is SGHTA and CDR2 is FQGNSA in the germline V gene. The CDR3 sequence is 15 residues long. V trimming: 4 bases; J trimming: 1 base; junction bases outside the gene matches: 2. The CDR3 sequence is CASSSGQVNTGELFF. DNA of the CDR3: TGTGCCAGCAGCTCGGGACAGGTGAACACCGGGGAGCTGTTTTTT.

The gene calls are TRBV6-5 and TRBJ1-1; D remains ambiguous. CDR3 length: 15 residues. Trimming removed 2 bases from V and 2 bases from J, with 12 bases in between. Germline V gene data show CDR1 as MNHEY and CDR2 as SVGAGI. CDR3 in DNA: TGTGCCAGCAGTTACCAGACATTACAAAACACTGAAGCTTTCTTT. Translating gives CASSYQTLQNTEAFF.